Shown below are 24 T cell receptor beta chains from a single sample sequenced in a study of CD8 T cells in Susac syndrome. Random hexamers were used to reverse transcribe the RNA input (about 0.5 to 1 ug). TCRdb itself ran the immunoSEQ multiplex PCR reads through MiXCR, one entry per CDR3 protein. This repertoire shows some 70,000 distinct CDR3 sequences, roughly 94% found once; its top ten account for 0.56%. Sequencing was carried out using CD8+ T cells from PBMCs. These receptors were taken from a human donor with multiple sclerosis.

This chain joins TRBV28 and TRBJ2-2; TRBD1 aligns across 7 bases. The V gene's germline CDR1 is MDHEN and CDR2 SYDVKM. This CDR3 spans 16 amino acids. V lost 6 bases, J lost 3 bases, and 10 bases stayed unmatched. Here the CDR3 DNA reads TGTGCCAGCAGAGGGGAGACAGGGCGGGACACCGGGGAGCTGTTTTTT. Translated: CASRGETGRDTGELFF.

CDR3 nucleotide sequence: TGTGCCAGCAGCCAAGATAGCGGGTCCTACGAGCAGTACTTC. Translation gives CASSQDSGSYEQYF. The J gene is TRBJ2-7, the V gene TRBV3-1; 7 nucleotides line up with TRBD2. CDR1 is LGHDT and CDR2 is YNNKEL in the germline V gene (reference sequence). Unmatched junction bases numbered 0, after V lost 0 bases and J lost 1 base. CDR3 length: 14 amino acids.

The chain couples TRBV30 to TRBJ1-1, with a possible D match to TRBD1 (5 bases). V lost 1 base to trimming and J lost 5 bases, with 11 bases between them. CDR3 length equals 13 residues. CDR1 is GTSNPN, CDR2 SVGIG, per germline (reference sequence). The DNA of the CDR3 is TGTGCCTGGAGTGAGGGACTCGAGACTGAAGCTTTCTTT. Translated, it gives CAWSEGLETEAFF.

The chain is built from TRBV19 and TRBJ2-7; TRBD1 aligns across 7 bases. The CDR3 has 13 residues. Germline assignment: CDR1 LNHDA and CDR2 SQIVND (reference sequence). V lost 9 bases to trimming and J lost 4 bases; unmatched junction nucleotides: 9. CDR3 sequence reads: CASESGQSYEQYF. Here the CDR3 DNA reads TGTGCCAGCGAATCGGGACAGTCTTACGAGCAGTACTTC.

This clonotype was counted a single time. J is TRBJ2-1 and V is TRBV20-1; 11 bases line up with TRBD2. The CDR3 loop spans 15 amino acids. J lost 5 bases, V lost 5 bases, and 8 bases had no gene match. Germline CDR1 is DFQATT and CDR2 is SNEGSKA (reference sequence). The CDR3 loop reads CSAPELAGADNEQFF. The CDR3, as DNA: TGCAGTGCTCCCGAACTAGCGGGGGCCGACAATGAGCAGTTCTTC.

The V and J genes are TRBV7-3 and TRBJ1-1; D gene unclear. This CDR3 is 14 amino acids long. V was shortened by 0 bases and J by 4 bases, with 9 bases between the two germline ends. The germline CDR1 and CDR2 sequences are SGHTA and FQGTGA. The CDR3, as DNA: TGTGCCAGCAGCTTAACGCAAGGGTCCACTGAAGCTTTCTTT. Its protein product is CASSLTQGSTEAFF. Full variable domain (rest looked up from reference TRBV7-3 and TRBJ1-1): GAGVSQTPSNKVTEKGKYVELRCDPISGHTALYWYRQSLGQGPEFLIYFQGTGAADDSGLPNDRFFAVRPEGSVSTLKIQRTERGDSAVYLCASSLTQGSTEAFFGQGTRLTVV.

The chain links TRBV5-1 to TRBJ1-1; the D is unclear. The CDR3 spans 13 residues. Germline lookup yields CDR1 SGHRS and CDR2 YFSETQ. V shed 0 bases and J shed 6 bases, with 9 bases lying between them. The CDR3 sequence is CASSLASGSEAFF. DNA for the CDR3: TGCGCCAGCAGCTTGGCCTCGGGGTCTGAAGCTTTCTTT.

The rearrangement uses TRBV12-3 or TRBV12-4 and TRBJ2-7; 12 nucleotides match TRBD1. Trimming removed 6 bases from V and 5 bases from J; junction bases left unmatched: 8. The CDR3 totals 15 residues. CDR3 protein: CASRPGTGGIHEQYF. As DNA, the CDR3 is TGTGCCAGCAGACCCGGGACAGGGGGCATCCACGAGCAGTACTTC.

The rearrangement links TRBV25-1 to TRBJ1-2; maybe TRBD1 (5 bases). Germline CDR1 and CDR2: MGHDK and SYGVNS. CDR3 length: 13 residues. The V gene lost 5 bases and the J gene lost 0 bases, with 7 bases spanning the gap. This chain's CDR3 is CASSPGTNYGYTF. Here the CDR3 DNA reads TGTGCCAGCAGTCCAGGGACTAACTATGGCTACACCTTC.

The chain combines TRBV30 with TRBJ2-7, with D possibly being TRBD1 (5 bases). CDR1 and CDR2 (germline): GTSNPN, SVGIG (reference sequence). V was trimmed by 2 bases and J by 3 bases, leaving 14 bases between them. This CDR3 comprises 14 residues. In DNA form, the CDR3 reads TGTGCCTGGAGTCCGGACACGGCGAACTACGAGCAGTACTTC. Translation gives CAWSPDTANYEQYF.

This rearrangement joins TRBV3-1 to TRBJ2-7, with D possibly being TRBD1 or TRBD2 (5 bases each). V was shortened by 0 bases and J by 0 bases, with 9 bases between the two germline ends. Germline CDR1 reads LGHDT; CDR2 reads YNNKEL (reference sequence). There are 15 residues in the CDR3. The CDR3 sequence: CASSQDDGASYEQYF. DNA of the CDR3: TGTGCCAGCAGCCAAGATGACGGGGCCTCCTACGAGCAGTACTTC.

The chain uses TRBV28 and TRBJ2-7; 8 nucleotides agree with TRBD2. CDR3 length: 14 amino acids. The trim removed 6 bases at V and 6 bases at J, leaving 10 bases unmatched. Germline V CDR1 and CDR2: MDHEN, SYDVKM. The CDR3 reads CASSTPGGVGEQYF. The CDR3 DNA reads TGTGCCAGCAGCACCCCCGGGGGGGTGGGCGAGCAGTACTTC.

V gene TRBV28 combines with J gene TRBJ2-3; D unresolved. The V gene's germline CDR1 is MDHEN and CDR2 SYDVKM. Trimming left V 5 bases short and J 0 bases short, with 30 bases between. The CDR3 has 21 amino acids. The CDR3 is CASSPSHLVDPTSLSTDTQYF. The CDR3 coding sequence is TGTGCCAGCAGTCCCTCGCACCTCGTCGACCCGACTTCGCTTAGCACAGATACGCAGTATTTT.

V usage is TRBV28 and J usage is TRBJ2-1; 9 bases line up with TRBD2. CDR1 is MDHEN and CDR2 is SYDVKM in the germline V gene. The J segment lost 4 bases and the V segment lost 5 bases, leaving 6 bases of the junction unmatched. The CDR3 runs to 15 residues. This chain's CDR3 is CASSGLAGPYNEQFF. CDR3 coding DNA: TGTGCCAGCAGTGGTCTAGCGGGACCATACAATGAGCAGTTCTTC.

The V gene is TRBV28, the J gene TRBJ2-1; D gene ambiguous. V was shortened by 4 bases and J by 8 bases, with 12 bases between the two germline ends. The CDR3 is made up of 13 amino acids. CDR1 is MDHEN, CDR2 SYDVKM, per germline. In DNA, the CDR3 is TGTGCCAGCAGTTCAAGTCACCGGGATGAGCAGTTCTTC. Its protein is CASSSSHRDEQFF. The variable domain in full, completed from reference TRBV28 and TRBJ2-1, reads DVKVTQSSRYLVKRTGEKVFLECVQDMDHENMFWYRQDPGLGLRLIYFSYDVKMKEKGDIPEGYSVSREKKERFSLILESASTNQTSMYLCASSSSHRDEQFFGPGTRLTVL.

V is TRBV28 and J is TRBJ2-5; a possible D gene is TRBD2 (6 bases). CDR3 length: 13 residues. In germline, CDR1 is MDHEN, CDR2 SYDVKM. The CDR3 DNA sequence: TGTGCGAGGGAGGAGATTCTTCAAGAGACCCAGTACTTC. It translates to CAREEILQETQYF.

The chain uses TRBV27 and TRBJ1-2; a weak D match, TRBD1 (6 bases). The CDR3 loop spans 13 amino acids. Deletions cut 11 bases from V and 1 base from J, with 14 bases between. The germline V gene encodes CDR1 MNHEY and CDR2 SMNVEV (reference sequence). The CDR3 region is CAVRDTLNYGYTF. CDR3 DNA sequence: TGTGCCGTTCGGGACACACTTAACTATGGCTACACCTTC.

This sequence joins TRBV20-1 and TRBJ1-6; D may be TRBD1 (5 bases). CDR3 length: 12 amino acids. V dropped 4 bases and J dropped 15 bases, with 16 bases sitting between them. From germline, CDR1 is DFQATT and CDR2 SNEGSKA (reference sequence). The CDR3: CSAIYDQGDLHF. The DNA for the CDR3 is TGCAGTGCTATCTACGACCAAGGGGACCTCCACTTT.

This clonotype was seen just once. At one end, the junction sequence differs from germline, possibly due to a read error. V usage is TRBV6-5 and J usage is TRBJ1-5; TRBD1 might be the D (5 bases). Germline CDR1 and CDR2: MNHEY and SVGAGI. The length of the CDR3 is 15 residues. The CDR3 DNA follows: TGTGCCAGTAGTTCGACGCAGGGTCTCAATCAGCCCCAGCATTTT. It specifies CASSSTQGLNQPQHF.

The CDR3: CASRDGTGNGYTF. The CDR3, as DNA: TGTGCCAGCAGGGACGGGACAGGGAATGGCTACACCTTC. J is TRBJ1-2 and V is TRBV6-4; 9 nucleotides agree with TRBD1. The CDR3 spans 13 residues. Germline trimming cut 6 bases from V and 6 bases from J; bases unmatched to any gene: 5. Per germline, CDR1 MRHNA and CDR2 SNTAGT.

This rearrangement joins TRBV5-4 to TRBJ2-2; 11 bases map to TRBD1. Losses at the gene ends were 5 bases for V and 7 bases for J; bases not matched to a gene: 10. The CDR3 totals 16 residues. Per germline, CDR1 SGHNT and CDR2 YYREEE (reference sequence). DNA of the CDR3: TGTGCCAGCAGTTATTGGACAGGGGGCGCCGGCGGGGAGCTGTTTTTT. As protein: CASSYWTGGAGGELFF.

This clonotype was detected once. This rearrangement joins TRBV27 to TRBJ2-7; D remains unclear. With 6 bases removed from V and 0 bases from J, the gap between germline ends came to 9 bases. CDR1 is MNHEY and CDR2 is SMNVEV in the germline V gene (reference sequence). The CDR3 has 13 amino acids. The CDR3 DNA sequence: TGTGCCAGCAGCCGCCCGGGCTCCTACGAGCAGTACTTC. Its translation is CASSRPGSYEQYF.

This clonotype showed up just once. The rearrangement joins TRBV4-2 to TRBJ2-7, with D tentatively TRBD2 (5 bases). The CDR3 consists of 14 residues. Per germline, CDR1 LGHNA and CDR2 YNFKEQ. Trimming left V 0 bases short and J 0 bases short, with 6 bases between. CDR3 loop: CASSQDDYSYEQYF. In DNA form, the CDR3 reads TGTGCCAGCAGCCAAGATGACTACTCCTACGAGCAGTACTTC.

The chain uses TRBV2 and TRBJ2-2; TRBD1 agrees at 9 bases. CDR3 size: 16 residues. V lost 5 bases and J lost 3; bases outside the gene matches: 7. Per the germline V gene, CDR1 is SNHLY and CDR2 is FYNNEI. Written as DNA, the CDR3 is TGTGCCAGCAGTCCCCCACAGGGGGCGGACACCGGGGAGCTGTTTTTT. It specifies CASSPPQGADTGELFF.